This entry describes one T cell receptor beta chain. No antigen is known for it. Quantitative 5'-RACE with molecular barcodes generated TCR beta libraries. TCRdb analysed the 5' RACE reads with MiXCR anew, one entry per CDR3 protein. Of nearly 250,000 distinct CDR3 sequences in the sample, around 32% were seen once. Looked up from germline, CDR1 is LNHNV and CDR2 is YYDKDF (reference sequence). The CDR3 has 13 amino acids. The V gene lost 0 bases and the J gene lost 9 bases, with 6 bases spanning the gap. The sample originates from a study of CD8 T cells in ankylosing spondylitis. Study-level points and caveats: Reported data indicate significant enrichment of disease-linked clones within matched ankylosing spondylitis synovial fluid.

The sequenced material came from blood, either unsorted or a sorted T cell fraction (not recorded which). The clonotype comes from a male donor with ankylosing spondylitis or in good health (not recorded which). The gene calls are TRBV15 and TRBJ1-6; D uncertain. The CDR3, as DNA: TGTGCCACCAGCAGAGAGGAACTTTCACCCCTCCACTTT. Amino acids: CATSREELSPLHF.